This paragraph reports one T cell receptor beta chain. Its antigen is not identified. The patients chosen for sequencing had shown expansion of CD8+CD57+ cells (detected by flow cytometry). By the time of blood sampling, patients had still received no therapy. The data were obtained in a study of CD8+CD57+ T cells in acquired aplastic anemia. Across the study: Quantities of DNA derived from sorted CD4+ and CD8+ cells averaged around 3.2 ug.

Researchers used genomic DNA as the template to profile TCR beta VDJ and CDR3. MiXCR was run by TCRdb on the reads, yielding one entry per CDR3 protein. This sample has 250,000 to 350,000 distinct CDR3 sequences, with under 65% found just once. The germline gives CDR1 SGHAT, CDR2 FQNNGV. The V gene lost 0 bases and the J gene lost 6 bases, with 7 bases spanning the gap. The CDR3 extends over 13 amino acids. Points from the study as a whole: Overlapping CD8+ CDR3 repertoires of patients and controls contained around 31 shared sequences.

Sample: sorted CD4+, CD8+, or CD8+CD57+ T cells (not recorded which) from PBMCs. The sequence was collected from a human donor with aplastic anemia. The V and J genes are TRBV11-2 and TRBJ2-3; D is undetermined. The CDR3: CASSLDRHDTQYF. DNA for the CDR3: TGTGCCAGCAGCTTAGATCGCCACGATACGCAGTATTTT. The whole variable domain, remainder taken from reference TRBV11-2 and TRBJ2-3, is EAGVAQSPRYKIIEKRQSVAFWCNPISGHATLYWYQQILGQGPKLLIQFQNNGVVDDSQLPKDRFSAERLKGVDSTLKIQPAKLEDSAVYLCASSLDRHDTQYFGPGTRLTVL.